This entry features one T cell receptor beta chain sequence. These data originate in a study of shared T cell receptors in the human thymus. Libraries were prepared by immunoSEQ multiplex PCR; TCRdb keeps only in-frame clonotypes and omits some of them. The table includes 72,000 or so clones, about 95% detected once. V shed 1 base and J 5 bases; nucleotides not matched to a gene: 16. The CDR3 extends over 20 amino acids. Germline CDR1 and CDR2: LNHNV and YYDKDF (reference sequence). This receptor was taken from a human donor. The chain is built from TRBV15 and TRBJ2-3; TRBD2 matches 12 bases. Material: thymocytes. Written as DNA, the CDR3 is TGTGCCACCAGCAGAGTCCCAATCCCCGCTAGCGGGGGGGCCAGAGATACGCAGTATTTT. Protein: CATSRVPIPASGGARDTQYF.